This T cell receptor (beta chain) was recovered during a study of blood T cell repertoires in COVID-19. The protocol was immunoSEQ multiplex PCR, while the TCRdb copy is restricted to in-frame clones and leaves out a portion. The sample records roughly 150,000 clones, approximately 86% being singletons. This CDR3 has 14 amino acids. The V and J ends lost 4 bases and 6 bases, in that order; junction bases with no gene match: 3. CDR1 is SGHTS and CDR2 is YDEGEE in the germline V gene. The source is an elderly man with COVID-19, enrolled during active disease. This chain links TRBV5-8 with TRBJ1-5; TRBD1 matches at 11 bases. Sequenced input: peripheral blood. The CDR3: CASSQGTGGQPQHF. The CDR3 DNA reads as TGTGCCAGCAGCCAAGGGACAGGGGGTCAGCCCCAGCATTTT.